The clone carrying this T cell receptor (beta chain) was seen more than once but under ten times. Its cognate antigen is unknown. Time point given: newly diagnosed GD, antithyroid drugs for less than 3 months. There was RNA extracted from PBMCs, and the TCR library was made from it. Germline V gives CDR1 LGHDT, CDR2 YNNKEL (reference sequence). This CDR3 has 13 amino acids. V gave up 5 bases and J gave up 1 base, with 8 bases separating them. Libraries of TCR beta came from iRepertoire HTBI primers plus Arm-PCR of CDR3 regions. Via MiXCR, TCRdb re-called the multiplex PCR reads, giving one row per CDR3 protein. The table records 400,000 to 450,000 distinct CDR3 sequences, just under 15% of them present only once. The data were obtained in a study of regulatory T cells in long-lasting Graves disease. Study findings and constraints: Possibly, too few samples lowered accuracy.

The same sample was also used in a study of T cells in Graves' hyperthyroidism and ophthalmopathy. That study adds: The HTBI set primed first-round TCR CDR3 RT-PCR. Blood shared most expanded thyroid clonotypes above 0.001.

The sample in question was peripheral blood mononuclear cells (PBMCs), obtained at new diagnosis, from a patient treated with antithyroid drugs. This TCR was recovered from a woman aged 25 to 39 with Graves disease. The rearrangement uses TRBV3-1 and TRBJ1-1; D unclear. CDR3 coding DNA: TGTGCCAGCAGCAAATTCAAGAACACTGAAGCTTTCTTT. This sequence encodes CASSKFKNTEAFF.